These T cell receptor beta chains were read from a single sample in a study of shared clonotypes between healthy human individuals. The assay was immunoSEQ multiplex PCR, and TCRdb's table has in-frame clones only and misses some. In the table there are approximately 740,000 clones, more than 85% of which are singletons. Material for sequencing was naive CD8+ T cells sorted from blood. Receptors were obtained from a man under 40 in good health. CDR3s include the opening cysteine and the closing phenylalanine or tryptophan. A D gene is named only where the DNA matches it firmly. The listing skips clone size in some rows; elsewhere it reads once, few, many or a size class.

clone size | J gene | V gene | D gene | CDR3 protein | CDR3 DNA
NA | TRBJ2-7 | TRBV7-2 | NA | CASSSQGGTYEQYF | TGTGCCAGCAGCTCCCAGGGAGGAACCTACGAGCAGTACTTC
once | TRBJ2-3 | TRBV27 | TRBD2 | CASSLAAGEWSDTQYF | TGTGCCAGCAGTCTAGCCGCGGGAGAATGGTCAGATACGCAGTATTTT
NA | TRBJ2-7 | TRBV4-1 | NA | CASSQLQGYYEQYF | TGCGCCAGCAGCCAATTACAGGGATACTACGAGCAGTACTTC
NA | TRBJ2-1 | TRBV9 | NA | CASQTGTSNEQFF | TGTGCCAGCCAGACCGGGACTTCCAATGAGCAGTTCTTC
once | TRBJ2-1 | TRBV14 | TRBD2 | CASSQVASGTYNEQFF | TGTGCCAGCAGCCAAGTAGCTAGCGGGACCTACAATGAGCAGTTCTTC
NA | TRBJ2-2 | TRBV5-1 | TRBD1 | CASRTAGGIDPNTGELFF | TGCGCCAGCAGGACGGCAGGGGGTATAGACCCAAACACCGGGGAGCTGTTTTTT
NA | TRBJ2-2 | TRBV7-9 | NA | CASSLRGQGNTGELFF | TGTGCCAGCAGCTTAAGGGGCCAAGGGAACACCGGGGAGCTGTTTTTT
NA | TRBJ1-4 | TRBV21-1 | NA | CASSKKERGQPFEKLFF | TGTGCCAGCAGCAAAAAGGAAAGGGGACAGCCGTTCGAAAAACTGTTTTTT
NA | TRBJ1-2 | TRBV5-4 | TRBD1 | CATYGTGGKMFYGYTF | TGTGCCACCTACGGGACAGGGGGCAAGATGTTCTATGGCTACACCTTC
NA | TRBJ1-1 | TRBV27 | NA | CASSLSWGAEAFF | TGTGCCAGCAGTTTATCATGGGGCGCTGAAGCTTTCTTT
NA | TRBJ2-7 | TRBV27 | TRBD1 | CASSPRGGDRGRSPYEQYF | TGTGCCAGCAGTCCCCGAGGGGGGGACAGGGGGCGTTCCCCCTACGAGCAGTACTTC
NA | TRBJ2-7 | TRBV6-1 | NA | CASPPGGVGNGEQYF | TGTGCCAGCCCGCCAGGGGGGGTCGGGAATGGCGAGCAGTACTTC
few | TRBJ2-7 | TRBV5-1 | TRBD2 | CASSLGTSGTYEQYF | TGCGCCAGCAGCTTGGGGACTAGCGGAACCTACGAGCAGTACTTC
NA | TRBJ2-7 | TRBV11-2 | TRBD1 | CASSSTGASSYEQYF | TGTGCCAGCAGTTCGACAGGGGCTAGCTCCTACGAGCAGTACTTC
NA | TRBJ2-7 | TRBV7-2 | TRBD2 | CASSLSASGRPYEQYF | TGTGCCAGCAGCTTATCCGCTAGCGGGAGGCCCTACGAGCAGTACTTC
NA | TRBJ2-1 | TRBV2 | NA | CATLDTNSYNEQFF | TGTGCCACCTTGGACACTAACTCCTACAATGAGCAGTTCTTC
NA | TRBJ2-1 | TRBV19 | NA | CASSSGPTPASSYNEQFF | TGTGCCAGTAGCTCTGGGCCCACCCCCGCGAGCTCCTACAATGAGCAGTTCTTC
NA | TRBJ2-5 | TRBV7-9 | NA | CASRADGGRGFGTQYF | TGTGCCAGCAGGGCGGACGGGGGCAGGGGGTTCGGGACCCAGTACTTC
NA | TRBJ2-2 | TRBV7-6 | TRBD1 | CASRRTGYEELFF | TGTGCCAGCAGACGGACAGGGTATGAGGAGCTGTTTTTT
NA | TRBJ2-3 | TRBV7-2 | NA | CASSLGPDTQYF | TGTGCCAGCAGCTTGGGGCCGGATACGCAGTATTTT
NA | TRBJ1-4 | TRBV28 | NA | CASSLGGWNEKLFF | TGTGCCAGCAGTTTGGGGGGTTGGAATGAAAAACTGTTTTTT
NA | TRBJ2-1 | TRBV4-1 | NA | CASSQTSGTYNEQFF | TGCGCCAGCAGCCAAACCAGCGGGACATACAATGAGCAGTTCTTC
NA | TRBJ1-1 | TRBV13 | NA | CASSLGGVQNTEAFF | TGTGCCAGCAGCTTAGGTGGGGTTCAGAACACTGAAGCTTTCTTT
NA | TRBJ2-7 | TRBV6-5 | NA | CASSRTDYEQYF | TGTGCCAGCAGTCGGACGGATTACGAGCAGTACTTC
once | TRBJ1-2 | TRBV29-1 | NA | CSVEGRFYGYTF | TGCAGCGTTGAAGGACGGTTCTATGGCTACACCTTC
few | TRBJ2-7 | TRBV18 | NA | CASSPPANHRNSLYEQYF | TGTGCCAGCTCACCACCGGCAAACCACCGCAATTCGTTGTACGAGCAGTACTTC
NA | TRBJ2-5 | TRBV29-1 | TRBD2 | CSVEDPSGGGKTQYF | TGCAGCGTTGAAGATCCTAGCGGAGGAGGGAAGACCCAGTACTTC
NA | TRBJ2-1 | TRBV9 | NA | CASSPGGRNEQFF | TGTGCCAGCAGCCCAGGAGGGCGGAATGAGCAGTTCTTC
NA | TRBJ2-7 | TRBV28 | NA | CASRSLDYEQYF | TGTGCCAGCAGGTCCCTGGACTACGAGCAGTACTTC
NA | TRBJ2-7 | TRBV7-6 | TRBD1 | CASSSGTGWNYEQYF | TGTGCCAGCAGCTCCGGGACAGGGTGGAACTACGAGCAGTACTTC
NA | TRBJ2-1 | TRBV7-9 | NA | CASSFSSGEQFF | TGTGCCAGCAGCTTCTCTTCCGGTGAGCAGTTCTTC
few | TRBJ2-5 | TRBV7-9 | NA | CASSRVGGTEETQYF | TGTGCCAGCAGCCGTGTAGGAGGAACCGAAGAGACCCAGTACTTC
NA | TRBJ2-1 | TRBV7-2 | NA | CASSPSSGDNEQFF | TGTGCCAGCAGCCCTAGTAGCGGAGACAATGAGCAGTTCTTC
NA | TRBJ2-7 | TRBV7-9 | NA | CASSFVSRKAPYEQYF | TGTGCCAGCAGCTTCGTTTCCCGGAAAGCGCCCTACGAGCAGTACTTC
NA | TRBJ2-7 | TRBV9 | NA | CASSSDPGPYEQYF | TGTGCCAGCAGCTCCGACCCGGGGCCCTACGAGCAGTACTTC
NA | TRBJ1-2 | TRBV7-9 | TRBD1 | CASSGPGQAIYGYTF | TGTGCCAGCAGCGGACCGGGACAGGCGATCTATGGCTACACCTTC
NA | TRBJ1-5 | TRBV27 | NA | CASSSLSSNQPQHF | TGTGCCAGCAGTTCCCTTTCTAGCAATCAGCCCCAGCATTTT
NA | TRBJ1-5 | TRBV4-1 | TRBD1 | CASSPDRGQVQPQHF | TGCGCCAGCAGCCCGGACAGGGGGCAGGTTCAGCCCCAGCATTTT
NA | TRBJ2-5 | TRBV7-9 | NA | CASSFPQQETQYF | TGTGCCAGCAGCTTCCCGCAGCAAGAGACCCAGTACTTC
NA | TRBJ2-1 | TRBV27 | NA | CASSFSRVHNEQFF | TGTGCCAGCAGTTTCTCCAGAGTACACAATGAGCAGTTCTTC
NA | TRBJ2-2 | TRBV27 | NA | CASAPQGRGTGELFF | TGTGCCAGCGCCCCACAGGGAAGGGGCACCGGGGAGCTGTTTTTT
NA | TRBJ2-7 | TRBV21-1 | NA | CASSKIEGTSGIFWEQYF | TGTGCCAGCAGCAAGATTGAGGGGACTAGCGGGATATTCTGGGAGCAGTACTTC
NA | TRBJ2-7 | TRBV7-6 | TRBD2 | CASSLGRGLVAHEQYF | TGTGCCAGCAGCTTAGGTCGGGGACTAGTCGCTCACGAGCAGTACTTC
NA | TRBJ2-5 | TRBV19 | NA | CASSIEWEQGETQYF | TGTGCCAGTAGTATAGAGTGGGAGCAAGGAGAGACCCAGTACTTC
NA | TRBJ2-5 | TRBV9 | TRBD1 | CASSATDRGGETQYF | TGTGCCAGCAGCGCGACGGACAGGGGGGGAGAGACCCAGTACTTC
NA | TRBJ1-1 | TRBV7-7 | NA | CASSPMTGSNTEAFF | TGTGCTAGCAGCCCAATGACAGGTTCGAACACTGAAGCTTTCTTT
once | TRBJ2-5 | TRBV19 | NA | CASSIFFGAGYAQYF | TGTGCCAGTAGTATTTTTTTTGGGGCAGGGTATGCCCAGTACTTC
NA | TRBJ2-2 | TRBV5-1 | TRBD1 | CASSPWDRTNTGELFF | TGCGCCAGCAGCCCTTGGGACAGGACGAACACCGGGGAGCTGTTTTTT
NA | TRBJ1-2 | TRBV28 | TRBD1 | CASLLQGAYGYTF | TGTGCCAGCCTTTTACAGGGGGCCTATGGCTACACCTTC
NA | TRBJ2-7 | TRBV7-9 | TRBD2 | CASTGGGGNEQYF | TGTGCCAGCACCGGGGGGGGAGGCAACGAGCAGTACTTC
NA | TRBJ1-2 | TRBV6-1 | NA | CASSAHGAAYYGYTF | TGTGCCAGCAGTGCCCATGGGGCAGCGTACTATGGCTACACCTTC
NA | TRBJ2-2 | TRBV11-3 | TRBD2 | CASSTPLAGGDTGELFF | TGTGCCAGCAGCACCCCACTAGCGGGAGGCGACACCGGGGAGCTGTTTTTT
NA | TRBJ2-5 | TRBV29-1 | NA | CSVEGVYGLGDGETQYF | TGCAGCGTTGAGGGAGTCTATGGCTTAGGAGATGGAGAGACCCAGTACTTC
NA | TRBJ2-1 | TRBV27 | TRBD2 | CASFRSGSWNNEQFF | TGTGCCAGCTTCAGAAGCGGGAGTTGGAACAATGAGCAGTTCTTC
NA | TRBJ2-7 | TRBV7-9 | NA | CASSPGGLPGEQYF | TGTGCCAGCAGCCCAGGGGGACTGCCGGGGGAGCAGTACTTC